These 12 T cell receptor beta chains share one sample of origin, sequenced in a study of vaccination and CD4 T cells after COVID-19. Specified treatment: approximately nine-day PBMC culture with coronavirus spike peptide pools or control peptides (ViraFEST assay). For these TCRs, the target antigens are not known. The Oncomine TCR Beta short-read assay was applied to DNA of cultured CD4+ T cells. TCRdb reprocessed the PCR reads via MiXCR and lists one record per CDR3 protein. The sample lists 13,000 or so distinct CDR3 sequences; around 45% were seen once. Specimen: CD4+ T cells from blood, cultured in vitro. The receptors here all came from a human donor who had recovered from COVID-19.

The gene calls are TRBV6-5 and TRBJ1-1; D may be TRBD1 (6 bases). The CDR3 is made up of 16 amino acids. V was clipped by 8 bases and J by 7 bases, with 26 bases between them. CDR1 is MNHEY and CDR2 is SVGAGI in the germline V gene. This CDR3 is CASGSGNYREYGEAFF. CDR3 DNA sequence: TGTGCCAGCGGTTCCGGGAACTACAGGGAATATGGTGAAGCTTTCTTT.

The chain joins TRBV6-1 to TRBJ2-7; 9 bases line up with TRBD1. V shed 5 bases and J 1 base; nucleotides not matched to a gene: 6. The CDR3 loop spans 15 amino acids. Germline V gene lookup returns CDR1 MNHNS and CDR2 SASEGT. The CDR3 loop is CASSRGQGVSYEQYF. CDR3 DNA: TGTGCCAGCAGTAGGGGACAGGGAGTTTCCTACGAGCAGTACTTC.

This chain uses TRBV19 with TRBJ1-5, with no clear D. Germline V gene data show CDR1 as LNHDA and CDR2 as SQIVND (reference sequence). The CDR3 contains 13 residues. V was clipped by 3 bases and J by 7 bases, with 10 bases between them. The CDR3 DNA reads TGTGCCAGTAGTATTGATGTGGGGCAGCCCCAGCATTTT. This translates into CASSIDVGQPQHF.

The chain links TRBV15 to TRBJ1-4; 7 nucleotides align to TRBD1. The ends lost 0 bases at V and 5 bases at J; junction bases unmatched: 3. CDR3 length equals 15 residues. Germline-derived CDR1 and CDR2 are LNHNV and YYDKDF (reference sequence). Here the CDR3 reads CATSRETGTNEKLFF. CDR3 DNA: TGTGCCACCAGCAGAGAGACAGGGACGAATGAAAAACTGTTTTTT.

This clonotype was seen just once. The junction shows a germline mismatch at one end, possibly a read error. CDR3 in amino acids: CASGLGGTVTGELFF. The CDR3 DNA reads as TGTGCCAGCGGCTTGGGGGGGACAGTCACCGGGGAGCTGTTTTTT. V usage is TRBV5-4 and J usage is TRBJ2-2; D may correspond to TRBD1 or TRBD2 (7 bases each). Germline lookup yields CDR1 SGHNT and CDR2 YYREEE (reference sequence). The CDR3 sequence is 15 residues long.

The chain links TRBV7-2 to TRBJ2-3; maybe TRBD2 (5 bases). CDR1 is SGHTA and CDR2 is FQGNSA in the germline V gene. The CDR3 has 19 amino acids. The V and J ends lost 5 bases and 2 bases respectively, with 26 bases between them. The CDR3 reads CASSLYGGLRRTLTDTQYF. The CDR3 DNA is TGTGCCAGCAGCCTCTACGGAGGTCTCCGACGAACCCTCACAGATACGCAGTATTTT.

The table lists this clonotype with a few counts. The rearrangement uses TRBV6-2 or TRBV6-3 and TRBJ1-1, with D perhaps matching TRBD1 (5 bases). The V and J ends lost 6 bases and 4 bases respectively, with 24 bases between them. This CDR3 is 17 amino acids long. Germline V CDR1 and CDR2: MNHEY, SVGEGT. The CDR3 DNA follows: TGTGCCAGCAGCCAGACGAGAATGATGGGGGGGTCCACTGAAGCTTTCTTT. Amino acids: CASSQTRMMGGSTEAFF.

This chain links TRBV20-1 with TRBJ2-7; D is undetermined. Looked up from germline, CDR1 is DFQATT and CDR2 is SNEGSKA (reference sequence). V shed 3 bases and J shed 0 bases, with 12 bases lying between them. This CDR3 region has 14 residues. The CDR3 loop is CSASRPTSSYEQYF. For the CDR3, the DNA is TGCAGTGCTAGCCGCCCTACCAGCTCCTACGAGCAGTACTTC.

V is TRBV7-7 and J is TRBJ2-5, with 7 bases that match TRBD1. The germline gives CDR1 SSHAT, CDR2 FNYEAQ (reference sequence). V lost 3 bases and J lost 3; bases outside the gene matches: 1. CDR3 size: 13 residues. DNA of the CDR3: TGTGCCAGCAGCTTTGACAGGGAAGAGACCCAGTACTTC. Amino acid sequence: CASSFDREETQYF.

There are a few counts of this clonotype. This chain connects TRBV6-5 to TRBJ1-1; D is uncertain. Germline CDR1 reads MNHEY; CDR2 reads SVGAGI. The V end was cut by 0 bases, the J end by 1 base, with 6 bases between. The CDR3 sequence is 14 residues long. CDR3 amino acids: CASSYSGKNTEAFF. CDR3 sequence (DNA): TGTGCCAGCAGTTACTCGGGGAAGAACACTGAAGCTTTCTTT.

This clonotype turned up a few times. In DNA form, the CDR3 reads TGTGCCAGCAGCTATGACAGGGGGCGCGGGTACGAGCAGTACTTC. Encoded protein: CASSYDRGRGYEQYF. V is TRBV6-2 or TRBV6-3 and J is TRBJ2-1; TRBD1 aligns across 10 bases. Near its end, the DNA agrees better with TRBJ2-7, so the J call may be wrong. This CDR3 is built from 15 residues. The V gene's germline CDR1 is MNHEY and CDR2 SVGEGT.

The chain has TRBV20-1 and TRBJ1-1, with D possibly matching TRBD1 (5 bases). Germline lookup yields CDR1 DFQATT and CDR2 SNEGSKA (reference sequence). V was cut by 6 bases and J by 0 bases, with 17 bases left in between. CDR3 length: 15 amino acids. CDR3 amino acids: CSAAGGVRMNTEAFF. CDR3 bases: TGCAGTGCCGCCGGAGGGGTCCGTATGAACACTGAAGCTTTCTTT.